This T cell receptor (beta chain) was sequenced for a study of cytomegalovirus exposure and HLA in healthy donors. The germline V and J ends were trimmed by 6 bases and 4 bases, with 18 bases remaining between them. The CDR3 extends over 15 amino acids. Germline V CDR1 and CDR2: MNHEY, SVGAGI. The primer mix had 60 Vbeta and 13 Jbeta primers. Method: immunoSEQ multiplex PCR; TCRdb's copy keeps in-frame clones and lacks some. This sample has tens of thousands of clones, with 75% to 80% found just once. This sequence originates from a female donor in good health and CMV-seronegative. The chain couples TRBV6-5 to TRBJ1-1, with D maybe TRBD1 (5 bases). The sample comprised PBMCs. As DNA, the CDR3 is TGTGCCAGCAGGACACCATATGCGGGGGGCACTGAAGCTTTCTTT. Protein product: CASRTPYAGGTEAFF.